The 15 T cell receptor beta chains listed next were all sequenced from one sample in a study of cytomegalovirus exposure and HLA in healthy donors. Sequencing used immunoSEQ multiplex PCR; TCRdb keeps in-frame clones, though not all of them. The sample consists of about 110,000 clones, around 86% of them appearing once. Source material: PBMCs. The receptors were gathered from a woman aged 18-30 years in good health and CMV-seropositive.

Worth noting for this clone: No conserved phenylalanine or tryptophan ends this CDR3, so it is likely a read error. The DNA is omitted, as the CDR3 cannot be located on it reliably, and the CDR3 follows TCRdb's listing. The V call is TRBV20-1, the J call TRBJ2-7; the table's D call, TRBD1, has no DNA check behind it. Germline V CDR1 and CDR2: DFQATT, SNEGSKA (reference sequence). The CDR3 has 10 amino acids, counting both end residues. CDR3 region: CSAKPGQGRL.

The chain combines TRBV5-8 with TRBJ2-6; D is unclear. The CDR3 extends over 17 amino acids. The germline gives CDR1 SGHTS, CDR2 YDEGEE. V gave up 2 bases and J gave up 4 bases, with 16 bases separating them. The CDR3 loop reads CASSFSRRSWGANVLTF. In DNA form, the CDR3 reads TGTGCCAGCAGCTTCAGCAGGCGCTCATGGGGGGCCAACGTCCTGACTTTC.

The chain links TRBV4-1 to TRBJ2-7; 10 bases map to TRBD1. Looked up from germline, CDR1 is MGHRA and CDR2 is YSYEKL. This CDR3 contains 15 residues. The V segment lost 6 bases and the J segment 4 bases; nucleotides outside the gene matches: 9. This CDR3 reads CASRFGTGVGYEQYF. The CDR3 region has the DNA TGCGCCAGCAGATTCGGGACAGGGGTCGGGTACGAGCAGTACTTC.

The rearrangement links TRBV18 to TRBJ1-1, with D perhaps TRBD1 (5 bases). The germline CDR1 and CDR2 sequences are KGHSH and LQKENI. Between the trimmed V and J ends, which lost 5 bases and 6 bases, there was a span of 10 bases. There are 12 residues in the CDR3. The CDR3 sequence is CASSTQGAEAFF. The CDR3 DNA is TGTGCCAGCTCAACGCAGGGCGCTGAAGCTTTCTTT. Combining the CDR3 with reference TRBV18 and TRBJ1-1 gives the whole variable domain NAGVMQNPRHLVRRRGQEARLRCSPMKGHSHVYWYRQLPEEGLKFMVYLQKENIIDESGMPKERFSAEFPKEGPSILRIQQVVRGDSAAYFCASSTQGAEAFFGQGTRLTVV.

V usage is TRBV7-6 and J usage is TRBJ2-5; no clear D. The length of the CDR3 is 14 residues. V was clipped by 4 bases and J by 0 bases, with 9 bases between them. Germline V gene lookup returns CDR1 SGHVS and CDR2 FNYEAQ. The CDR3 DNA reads TGTGCCAGCAGCTCCCCGTTCGACCAAGAGACCCAGTACTTC. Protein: CASSSPFDQETQYF. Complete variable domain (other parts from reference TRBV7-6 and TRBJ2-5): GAGVSQSPRYKVTKRGQDVALRCDPISGHVSLYWYRQALGQGPEFLTYFNYEAQQDKSGLPNDRFSAERPEGSISTLTIQRTEQRDSAMYRCASSSPFDQETQYFGPGTRLLVL.

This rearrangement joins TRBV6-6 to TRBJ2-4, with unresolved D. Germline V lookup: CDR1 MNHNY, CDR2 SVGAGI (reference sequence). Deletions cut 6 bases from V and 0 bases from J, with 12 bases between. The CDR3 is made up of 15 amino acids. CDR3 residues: CASSSHSVAKNIQYF. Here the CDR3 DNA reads TGTGCCAGCAGCTCCCACAGTGTAGCCAAAAACATTCAGTACTTC.

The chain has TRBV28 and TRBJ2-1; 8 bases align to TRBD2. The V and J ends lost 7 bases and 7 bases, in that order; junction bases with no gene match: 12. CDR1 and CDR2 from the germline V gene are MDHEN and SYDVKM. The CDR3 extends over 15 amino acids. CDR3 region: CASTGGDAGGNEQFF. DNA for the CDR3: TGTGCCAGCACCGGGGGGGACGCTGGTGGGAATGAGCAGTTCTTC.

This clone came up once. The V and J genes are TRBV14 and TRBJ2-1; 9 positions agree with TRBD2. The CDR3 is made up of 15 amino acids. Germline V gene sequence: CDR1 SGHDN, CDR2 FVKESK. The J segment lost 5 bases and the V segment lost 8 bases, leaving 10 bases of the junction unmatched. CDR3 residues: CASWTSGGFHNEQFF. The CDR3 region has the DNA TGTGCCAGCTGGACAAGCGGGGGGTTCCACAATGAGCAGTTCTTC.

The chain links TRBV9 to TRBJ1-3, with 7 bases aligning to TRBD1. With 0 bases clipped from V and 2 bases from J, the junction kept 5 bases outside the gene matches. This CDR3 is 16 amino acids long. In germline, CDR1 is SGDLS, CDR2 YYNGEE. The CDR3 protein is CASSVGSRGAGNTIYF. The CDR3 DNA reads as TGTGCCAGCAGCGTAGGCTCCAGGGGGGCTGGAAACACCATATATTTT.

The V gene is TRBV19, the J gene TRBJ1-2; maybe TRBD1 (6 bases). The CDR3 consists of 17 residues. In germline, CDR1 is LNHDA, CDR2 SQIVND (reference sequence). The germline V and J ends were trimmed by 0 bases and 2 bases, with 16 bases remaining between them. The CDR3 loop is CASSIEQGPSLNYGYTF. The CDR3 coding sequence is TGTGCCAGTAGTATAGAGCAGGGGCCGAGCCTCAACTATGGCTACACCTTC.

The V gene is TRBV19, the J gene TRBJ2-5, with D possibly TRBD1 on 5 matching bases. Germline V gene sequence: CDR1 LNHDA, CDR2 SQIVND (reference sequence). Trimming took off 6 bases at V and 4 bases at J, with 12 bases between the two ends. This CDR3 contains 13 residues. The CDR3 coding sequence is TGTGCCAGTAGCCCTGGACAAGTAGAGACCCAGTACTTC. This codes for CASSPGQVETQYF.

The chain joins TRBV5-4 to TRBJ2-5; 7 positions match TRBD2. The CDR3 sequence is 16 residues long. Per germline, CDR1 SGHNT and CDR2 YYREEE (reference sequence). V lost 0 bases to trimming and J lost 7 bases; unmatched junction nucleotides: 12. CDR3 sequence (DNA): TGTGCCAGCAGCTTGGCGCTTGGCGGGACGGGAGGGACCCAGTACTTC. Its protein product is CASSLALGGTGGTQYF.

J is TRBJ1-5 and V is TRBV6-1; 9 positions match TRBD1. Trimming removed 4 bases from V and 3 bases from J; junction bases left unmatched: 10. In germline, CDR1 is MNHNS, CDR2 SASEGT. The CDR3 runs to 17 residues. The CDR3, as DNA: TGTGCCAGCAGTGCGGGCACCGGGACAGGGCTCAATCAGCCCCAGCATTTT. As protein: CASSAGTGTGLNQPQHF.

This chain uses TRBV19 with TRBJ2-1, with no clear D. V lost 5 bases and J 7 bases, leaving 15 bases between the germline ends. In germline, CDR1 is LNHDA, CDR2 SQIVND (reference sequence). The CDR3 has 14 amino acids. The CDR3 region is CASSPVKQRNEQFF. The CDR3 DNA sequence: TGTGCCAGTAGTCCGGTGAAGCAGCGAAATGAGCAGTTCTTC.

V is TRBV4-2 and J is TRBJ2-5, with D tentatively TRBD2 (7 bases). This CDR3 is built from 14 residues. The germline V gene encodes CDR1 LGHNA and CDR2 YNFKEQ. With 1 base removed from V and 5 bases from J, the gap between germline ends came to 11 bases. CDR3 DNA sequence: TGTGCCAGCAGCCAAGGGGGGGGCGGCGAGACCCAGTACTTC. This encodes CASSQGGGGETQYF.